This entry lists 19 T cell receptor beta chains sequenced from one sample in a study of T-cell memory formation after mild COVID-19. TCRdb called the 5' RACE reads again in MiXCR, with one record for every CDR3 protein. The table includes 210,000 or so distinct CDR3 sequences, around 20% detected once. The sequencing sample was made of PBMCs or a T cell subset sorted from them (not recorded which). The source of these receptors is an adult woman who had mild COVID-19 (a few samples of this study predate the infection). Cell type and time point are not known.

This clonotype was seen a few times. V gene TRBV20-1 combines with J gene TRBJ1-5, with unresolved D. Trimming shortened V by 7 bases and J by 2 bases, and 15 bases separated the two germline ends. CDR1 and CDR2 (germline): DFQATT, SNEGSKA (reference sequence). The CDR3 sequence is 14 residues long. CDR3 DNA sequence: TGCAGTGTAGCAGGCCAAAGGGGCAATCAGCCCCAGCATTTT. It specifies CSVAGQRGNQPQHF.

This clonotype was picked up a small number of times. V usage is TRBV5-1 and J usage is TRBJ2-2; TRBD1 or TRBD2 may be the D gene (6 bases each). The V and J ends lost 2 bases and 6 bases respectively, with 8 bases between them. CDR1 is SGHRS and CDR2 is YFSETQ in the germline V gene. This CDR3 has 13 amino acids. This CDR3 is CASSLGGPGELFF. The CDR3 DNA sequence: TGCGCCAGCAGCTTAGGGGGGCCCGGGGAGCTGTTTTTT.

This clonotype was detected only a few times. The chain is built from TRBV3-1 and TRBJ2-7; D possibly uses TRBD1 or TRBD2 (5 bases each). The CDR3 consists of 15 residues. Germline CDR1 reads LGHDT; CDR2 reads YNNKEL (reference sequence). Trimming took off 0 bases at V and 5 bases at J, with 14 bases between the two ends. The DNA for the CDR3 is TGTGCCAGCAGCCAAGATGAATCTTGGGGGAACGAGCAGTACTTC. It yields the protein CASSQDESWGNEQYF.

This chain connects TRBV5-4 to TRBJ2-7; 8 bases map to TRBD1. V shed 4 bases and J 4 bases; nucleotides not matched to a gene: 7. This CDR3 is built from 14 residues. CDR1 is SGHNT, CDR2 YYREEE, per germline (reference sequence). In nucleotides, the CDR3 is TGTGCCAGCAGCCCCGGGTACAGGGGGTACGAGCAGTACTTC. Protein sequence: CASSPGYRGYEQYF.

This rearrangement joins TRBV4-2 to TRBJ2-5; 7 bases match TRBD2. After removal of 0 bases from V and 4 bases from J, the junction contained 5 bases not matched to a gene. The CDR3 spans 15 residues. Germline V gene data show CDR1 as LGHNA and CDR2 as YNFKEQ. Here the CDR3 reads CASSQDFSGGETQYF. The CDR3 DNA sequence: TGTGCCAGCAGCCAAGATTTTTCGGGAGGAGAGACCCAGTACTTC.

This clonotype was recorded a few times. The chain has TRBV24-1 and TRBJ2-5; 10 nucleotides agree with TRBD1. The V segment lost 4 bases and the J segment 4 bases; nucleotides outside the gene matches: 8. This CDR3 comprises 16 residues. Germline lookup yields CDR1 KGHDR and CDR2 SFDVKD. The CDR3, as DNA: TGTGCCACCAGTGACCCCACGGGACAGGGGTCAGAGACCCAGTACTTC. As protein: CATSDPTGQGSETQYF.

The chain has TRBV7-9 and TRBJ1-1; possible D gene TRBD1, 5 bases. CDR3 length: 15 amino acids. Germline CDR1 and CDR2: SEHNR and FQNEAQ (reference sequence). Trimming removed 2 bases at V and 2 bases at J, with 12 bases between. The CDR3 DNA reads TGTGCCAGCAGCTTAAACCTCGGGGGAAACACTGAAGCTTTCTTT. It translates to CASSLNLGGNTEAFF. Filled out from reference TRBV7-9 and TRBJ1-1, the complete variable domain reads DTGVSQNPRHKITKRGQNVTFRCDPISEHNRLYWYRQTLGQGPEFLTYFQNEAQLEKSRLLSDRFSAERPKGSFSTLEIQRTEQGDSAMYLCASSLNLGGNTEAFFGQGTRLTVV.

This clonotype was counted between two and nine times. The genes are TRBV24-1 and TRBJ2-7, with TRBD1 matching over 7 bases. V trimming: 2 bases; J trimming: 4 bases; junction bases outside the gene matches: 7. Germline V CDR1 and CDR2: KGHDR, SFDVKD. The CDR3 consists of 15 residues. CDR3 coding DNA: TGTGCCACCAGTGATTCCGGGACAGCACGGTACGAGCAGTACTTC. Translation: CATSDSGTARYEQYF.

This chain joins TRBV9 and TRBJ1-2; weak D call: TRBD1 (5 bases). The CDR3 contains 14 residues. Trimming left V 4 bases short and J 8 bases short, with 18 bases between. Germline CDR1 SGDLS, CDR2 YYNGEE. The CDR3 nucleotides read TGTGCCAGCAGCTCAAAAGCAGGGAGTTTCGGCTACACCTTC. Its protein is CASSSKAGSFGYTF.

This clonotype showed up just a few times. This chain links TRBV7-9 with TRBJ1-2; tentatively, D is TRBD1 (6 bases). This CDR3 region has 18 residues. The germline V gene has CDR1 SEHNR and CDR2 FQNEAQ (reference sequence). V dropped 7 bases and J dropped 5 bases, with 29 bases sitting between them. This CDR3 is CASTRRGGLQWGEYGYTF. The CDR3 DNA reads TGTGCCAGCACTAGGCGTGGGGGGCTCCAATGGGGAGAATATGGCTACACCTTC.

This clonotype was observed many times. This sequence joins TRBV20-1 and TRBJ2-5; 11 nucleotides match TRBD2. The CDR3 has 15 amino acids. CDR1 DFQATT and CDR2 SNEGSKA come from the germline V gene (reference sequence). The ends lost 2 bases at V and 4 bases at J; junction bases unmatched: 6. The CDR3 reads CSARTRLAGRETQYF. The CDR3 DNA sequence: TGCAGTGCTAGAACCCGACTAGCGGGACGAGAGACCCAGTACTTC.

This clonotype appeared many times. The chain carries TRBV5-1 and TRBJ2-7; D gene uncertain. This CDR3 region has 16 residues. CDR1 and CDR2 from the germline V gene are SGHRS and YFSETQ. The V and J ends lost 0 bases and 1 base respectively, with 14 bases between them. The CDR3 loop reads CASSLGIAVGSYEQYF. CDR3 coding DNA: TGCGCCAGCAGCTTGGGGATTGCTGTCGGTTCCTACGAGCAGTACTTC.

The genes are TRBV7-9 and TRBJ2-1; perhaps TRBD1 as D (5 bases). The V gene's germline CDR1 is SEHNR and CDR2 FQNEAQ (reference sequence). Trimming cost V 3 bases and J 3 bases, with 21 bases left between them. This CDR3 region has 18 residues. CDR3 nucleotide sequence: TGTGCCAGCAGCTTGGCTTTGGTCCGTCAGGGATTCTACAATGAGCAGTTCTTC. This codes for CASSLALVRQGFYNEQFF.

This clonotype was seen a handful of times. The chain combines TRBV5-5 with TRBJ1-2; 8 nucleotides line up with TRBD1. This CDR3 has 14 residues. Losses at the gene ends were 7 bases for V and 4 bases for J; bases not matched to a gene: 9. Germline V gene lookup returns CDR1 SGHKS and CDR2 YYEKEE (reference sequence). The CDR3 DNA reads as TGTGCCAGCCGAGCCGGGACAGGAAGCTATGGCTACACCTTC. Translating it yields CASRAGTGSYGYTF.

This clonotype was observed a handful of times. The genes are TRBV20-1 and TRBJ2-1; 8 bases align to TRBD2. The germline CDR1 and CDR2 sequences are DFQATT and SNEGSKA (reference sequence). J was trimmed by 2 bases and V by 2 bases; bases with no gene match: 2. CDR3 length: 14 residues. The CDR3 protein is CSARNGRAYNEQFF. The CDR3 DNA reads as TGCAGTGCTAGAAACGGGAGGGCCTACAATGAGCAGTTCTTC.

The rearrangement joins TRBV7-3 to TRBJ2-7; 10 nucleotides align to TRBD1. Trimming took 6 bases from V and 6 from J; bases not matched to a gene: 8. The CDR3 runs 14 residues. Germline V gene lookup returns CDR1 SGHTA and CDR2 FQGTGA. The CDR3 loop reads CASSWTGGASEQYF. CDR3 in DNA: TGTGCCAGCAGTTGGACAGGGGGAGCGTCCGAGCAGTACTTC.

As to this clonotype: The junction differs from germline at one of its ends, possibly a read error. CDR3 bases: TGTGCCAGCAGCTTGGTTACGGGACACATAGCCTTC. It codes for CASSLVTGHIAF. The chain uses TRBV5-6 and TRBJ2-1, with D possibly being TRBD1 (6 bases). This CDR3 has 12 residues. Germline V CDR1 and CDR2: SGHDT, YYEEEE.

The chain links TRBV30 to TRBJ2-7, with 12 bases that match TRBD2. The V gene end was trimmed by 0 bases and the J gene end by 1 base; junction bases not matched to a gene: 4. CDR1 is GTSNPN and CDR2 is SVGIG in the germline V gene (reference sequence). There are 16 residues in the CDR3. The CDR3 DNA is TGTGCCTGGAGTGTACTAGCGGGAGGACCATCCTACGAGCAGTACTTC. Its translation: CAWSVLAGGPSYEQYF.

The chain recombines TRBV19 with TRBJ1-2, with D perhaps TRBD1 (5 bases). Trimming took 1 base from V and 4 from J, leaving 13 bases between them. Germline V gene lookup returns CDR1 LNHDA and CDR2 SQIVND (reference sequence). The CDR3 loop spans 15 amino acids. CDR3 sequence (DNA): TGTGCCAGTAGTATAGCGGGGACGGGACTCTATGGCTACACCTTC. The encoded protein is CASSIAGTGLYGYTF.